A selection of T cell receptor beta chains follows, all from one sample in a study of blood T cell repertoires in COVID-19. TCRdb's copy holds only in-frame clones and misses some; the assay was immunoSEQ multiplex PCR. Here the sample spans 70,000 or so clones, 90% being singletons. The sequenced material came from peripheral blood. Receptor source: a man in his forties or fifties with acute or convalescent COVID-19. Both conserved end residues are part of each CDR3. The order of the fields is clone size, CDR3 length, J gene, D gene, V gene, CDR3 DNA, CDR3 protein. A D gene is named only where the DNA matches it firmly. The size of a clone is reported for some rows only, either as once, few or many, or as a class for expanded clones.

abundance: .; len: 13; j_gene: TRBJ2-3; d_gene: .; v_gene: TRBV2; CDR3nt: TGTGCCGTACAGGGTATTAACACAGATACGCAGTATTTT; CDR3aa: CAVQGINTDTQYF
abundance: .; len: 16; j_gene: TRBJ1-4; d_gene: TRBD1; v_gene: TRBV9; CDR3nt: TGTGCCAGCAGCCTAGGGACAGGGGCGACTGGTGAAAAACTGTTTTTT; CDR3aa: CASSLGTGATGEKLFF
abundance: .; len: 16; j_gene: TRBJ2-1; d_gene: .; v_gene: TRBV18; CDR3nt: TGTGCCAGCTCACATACTACCACTTTAGCCGGGGTTGAGCAGTTCTTC; CDR3aa: CASSHTTTLAGVEQFF
abundance: .; len: 17; j_gene: TRBJ1-1; d_gene: .; v_gene: TRBV27; CDR3nt: TGTGCCAGCAGTGTAGCCCTGATACGGGGCGGGGGCACTGAAGCTTTCTTT; CDR3aa: CASSVALIRGGGTEAFF
abundance: .; len: 13; j_gene: TRBJ1-2; d_gene: .; v_gene: TRBV7-9; CDR3nt: TGTGCCAGCAGTCCCCAGGGAATTAGTGGCTACACCTTC; CDR3aa: CASSPQGISGYTF
abundance: once; len: 13; j_gene: TRBJ1-5; d_gene: .; v_gene: TRBV28; CDR3nt: TGTGCCAGCAGCGACATTGGCTCCCAGCCCCAGCATTTT; CDR3aa: CASSDIGSQPQHF
abundance: few; len: 15; j_gene: TRBJ2-5; d_gene: .; v_gene: TRBV6-5; CDR3nt: TGTGCCAGCAGGGACAGAGAACTGTACCAAGAGACCCAGTACTTC; CDR3aa: CASRDRELYQETQYF
abundance: .; len: 14; j_gene: TRBJ2-1; d_gene: TRBD2; v_gene: TRBV11-2; CDR3nt: TGTGCCAGCAGCTTAGATCGAACTAGCGGTGAGCAGTTCTTC; CDR3aa: CASSLDRTSGEQFF
abundance: .; len: 13; j_gene: TRBJ1-5; d_gene: TRBD1; v_gene: TRBV27; CDR3nt: TGTGCCAGCGGGACAGGGGGTAATCAGCCCCAGCATTTT; CDR3aa: CASGTGGNQPQHF
abundance: .; len: 17; j_gene: TRBJ2-2; d_gene: .; v_gene: TRBV11-2; CDR3nt: TGTGCCAGCAGCTTAGGTGTCGCGGGATGGGGGGTCGGGGAGCTGTTTTTT; CDR3aa: CASSLGVAGWGVGELFF